The 26 T cell receptor beta chains below were found in one sample sequenced in a study of long-term antiretroviral therapy in people with HIV. This was the immunoSEQ v3.0 assay at survey level. Profiling relied on immunoSEQ multiplex PCR, and the TCRdb table lists in-frame clones only, not all of them. Of fewer than 20,000 clones listed, around four fifths are singletons. Specimen: unsorted PBMCs, collected 2.1 years after starting antiretroviral therapy. Receptors were obtained from a man in his forties with HIV.

The rearrangement joins TRBV6-6 to TRBJ1-5; D gene ambiguous. The germline V and J ends were trimmed by 2 bases and 3 bases, with 5 bases remaining between them. The CDR3 totals 13 residues. Per germline, CDR1 MNHNY and CDR2 SVGAGI (reference sequence). In DNA form, the CDR3 reads TGTGCCAGCAGTTACGCCATCAATCAGCCCCAGCATTTT. Translation gives CASSYAINQPQHF.

V gene TRBV5-6 combines with J gene TRBJ2-7; TRBD1 aligns across 8 bases. This CDR3 has 16 amino acids. Per germline, CDR1 SGHDT and CDR2 YYEEEE. J lost 1 base, V lost 0 bases, and 6 bases had no gene match. The CDR3 loop reads CASSLGHRGASYEQYF. The CDR3 region has the DNA TGTGCCAGCAGCTTGGGACACAGGGGGGCATCCTACGAGCAGTACTTC. The variable domain in full, with the rest retrieved from reference TRBV5-6 and TRBJ2-7, is DAGVTQSPTHLIKTRGQQVTLRCSPKSGHDTVSWYQQALGQGPQFIFQYYEEEERQRGNFPDRFSGHQFPNYSSELNVNALLLGDSALYLCASSLGHRGASYEQYFGPGTRLTVT.

This sequence joins TRBV2 and TRBJ1-2; weak D call: TRBD1 (5 bases). Germline CDR1 is SNHLY and CDR2 is FYNNEI. Trimming stripped 6 bases from V and 5 bases from J, with 13 bases between. The CDR3 is 13 amino acids. CDR3 nucleotide sequence: TGTGCCAGCAGGCGGGACCTCATTTATGGCTACACCTTC. Protein: CASRRDLIYGYTF.

The chain has TRBV10-3 and TRBJ2-7, with a tentative D call TRBD2 (5 bases). The CDR3 sequence is 15 residues long. Germline V gene sequence: CDR1 ENHRY, CDR2 SYGVKD. Trimming stripped 2 bases from V and 3 bases from J, with 14 bases between. The CDR3: CAISEPGISLYEQYF. CDR3 in DNA: TGTGCCATCAGTGAGCCCGGGATATCCCTCTACGAGCAGTACTTC.

V is TRBV5-1 and J is TRBJ2-3; 7 nucleotides match TRBD1. CDR1 is SGHRS and CDR2 is YFSETQ in the germline V gene. J was trimmed by 2 bases and V by 7 bases; bases with no gene match: 10. The CDR3 is 15 amino acids. The CDR3 reads CASRVGGQTTDTQYF. CDR3 DNA sequence: TGCGCCAGCCGAGTTGGGGGACAGACCACAGATACGCAGTATTTT.

The V call is TRBV10-1, the J call TRBJ2-2, with 7 bases identical to TRBD2. Germline V CDR1 and CDR2: WNHNN, SYGVQD (reference sequence). This CDR3 region has 16 residues. V shed 3 bases, J shed 3 bases, and the junction held 7 bases outside the gene matches. The CDR3 region has the DNA TGCGCCAGCAGTGAAGGAGGACTAGGTTACACCGGGGAGCTGTTTTTT. It translates to CASSEGGLGYTGELFF.

The chain carries TRBV11-2 and TRBJ2-1; 9 bases line up with TRBD2. CDR1 and CDR2 from the germline V gene are SGHAT and FQNNGV. V gave up 5 bases and J gave up 3 bases; unmatched junction bases: 5. The length of the CDR3 is 15 residues. CDR3 bases: TGTGCCAGCAGCCCTCTAGCGGGGCTCTACAATGAGCAGTTCTTC. It is translated as CASSPLAGLYNEQFF.

The V and J genes are TRBV19 and TRBJ2-7; TRBD2 matches at 9 bases. CDR1 LNHDA and CDR2 SQIVND come from the germline V gene (reference sequence). The CDR3 consists of 15 residues. V was clipped by 3 bases and J by 0 bases; unmatched bases: 3. CDR3: CASSMTSGLSYEQYF. In DNA, the CDR3 is TGTGCCAGTAGTATGACTAGCGGCCTCTCCTACGAGCAGTACTTC.

The rearrangement uses TRBV4-2 and TRBJ2-3, with a tentative D call TRBD1 (6 bases). Trimming took 1 base from V and 2 from J, leaving 10 bases between them. Looked up from germline, CDR1 is LGHNA and CDR2 is YNFKEQ. The CDR3 sequence is 15 residues long. In DNA, the CDR3 is TGTGCCAGCAGCCAAGGCCCAGGGGACACAGATACGCAGTATTTT. Translating it yields CASSQGPGDTDTQYF.

V is TRBV25-1 and J is TRBJ2-7; D may be TRBD1 (6 bases). Germline lookup yields CDR1 MGHDK and CDR2 SYGVNS. This CDR3 contains 13 residues. V was clipped by 6 bases and J by 3 bases, with 12 bases between them. The CDR3 reads CASRKGQHYEQYF. The CDR3, as DNA: TGTGCCAGCAGGAAAGGACAGCACTACGAGCAGTACTTC.

The V gene is TRBV30, the J gene TRBJ2-3; TRBD2 aligns across 8 bases. V was clipped by 0 bases and J by 1 base; unmatched bases: 15. From germline, CDR1 is GTSNPN and CDR2 SVGIG (reference sequence). The CDR3 length is 19 residues. In DNA, the CDR3 is TGTGCCTGGAGTGTAAAAGGCCTTCGTGCGGGGGGTGGCACAGATACGCAGTATTTT. Translated: CAWSVKGLRAGGGTDTQYF.

The chain joins TRBV5-4 to TRBJ1-2, with D perhaps TRBD1 (5 bases). The V gene lost 4 bases and the J gene lost 0 bases, with 10 bases spanning the gap. The CDR3 contains 14 residues. The germline V gene has CDR1 SGHNT and CDR2 YYREEE (reference sequence). The CDR3 reads CASSRQLPNYGYTF. The CDR3 nucleotides read TGTGCCAGCAGCCGACAGTTACCTAACTATGGCTACACCTTC.

CDR3 protein: CAWSVVGYGYTF. Here the CDR3 DNA reads TGTGCCTGGAGTGTCGTGGGCTATGGCTACACCTTC. The chain links TRBV30 to TRBJ1-2; D is undetermined. The germline V and J ends were trimmed by 0 bases and 4 bases, with 6 bases remaining between them. The CDR3 has 12 amino acids. Germline CDR1 reads GTSNPN; CDR2 reads SVGIG (reference sequence).

This clone was recorded only once. This rearrangement joins TRBV5-1 to TRBJ2-7, with D tentatively TRBD2 (5 bases). The CDR3 length is 13 residues. Germline V gene data show CDR1 as SGHRS and CDR2 as YFSETQ. The V end lost 1 base, the J end lost 3 bases, and 8 bases lay between the germline ends. The CDR3 nucleotides read TGCGCCAGCAGCTTGCTACTAGACTACGAGCAGTACTTC. Translated, it gives CASSLLLDYEQYF.

The rearrangement joins TRBV7-3 to TRBJ1-2, with a possible D match to TRBD1 (6 bases). Between the trimmed V and J ends, which lost 4 bases and 3 bases, there was a span of 9 bases. The length of the CDR3 is 13 residues. Germline CDR1 is SGHTA and CDR2 is FQGTGA. The CDR3 loop is CASSSRTDYGYTF. The CDR3 DNA follows: TGTGCCAGCAGCTCCCGGACAGACTATGGCTACACCTTC.

In this sample, this clone turned up once. The rearrangement joins TRBV19 to TRBJ1-1, with D hard to call. Per the germline V gene, CDR1 is LNHDA and CDR2 is SQIVND (reference sequence). The CDR3 totals 14 residues. V dropped 3 bases and J dropped 2 bases, with 10 bases sitting between them. The CDR3 sequence is CASSIIEGNTEAFF. The CDR3 DNA reads as TGTGCCAGTAGTATTATTGAGGGAAACACTGAAGCTTTCTTT.

In its sample, this clone was seen a few times. The V gene is TRBV19, the J gene TRBJ2-7, with D perhaps matching TRBD1 (6 bases). The germline gives CDR1 LNHDA, CDR2 SQIVND (reference sequence). The CDR3 spans 14 residues. Trimming removed 4 bases at V and 2 bases at J, with 12 bases between. CDR3 residues: CASSNGQRPYEQYF. In nucleotides, the CDR3 is TGTGCCAGTAGTAATGGACAGAGGCCCTACGAGCAGTACTTC.

This clone was observed a handful of times. The CDR3: CASSLAELGQGRGYTF. The CDR3 nucleotides read TGTGCCAGCAGCTTGGCAGAGTTGGGACAGGGTCGTGGCTACACCTTC. The V gene is TRBV11-2, the J gene TRBJ1-2; 9 bases fit TRBD1. The CDR3 runs to 16 residues. Per germline, CDR1 SGHAT and CDR2 FQNNGV. V lost 3 bases and J lost 7; bases outside the gene matches: 12.

V and J are TRBV5-1 and TRBJ1-5; D is possibly TRBD1 (6 bases). The V gene's germline CDR1 is SGHRS and CDR2 YFSETQ. The CDR3 is made up of 14 amino acids. The ends were cut back, 0 bases at V and 6 bases at J, with 10 bases in the middle. For the CDR3, the DNA is TGCGCCAGCAGCTTGGGGGACAAAAGTCAGCCCCAGCATTTT. It is translated as CASSLGDKSQPQHF.

This chain connects TRBV11-3 to TRBJ2-7; weak D call: TRBD1 (5 bases). The CDR3 totals 14 residues. Trimming cost V 5 bases and J 0 bases, with 11 bases left between them. Germline assignment: CDR1 SGHNT and CDR2 YENEEA. The CDR3 loop reads CASSPSGLSYEQYF. As DNA, the CDR3 is TGTGCCAGCAGCCCCTCAGGGCTCTCCTACGAGCAGTACTTC.

Details on this clone: At one end, the junction sequence differs from germline, possibly due to a read error. This rearrangement joins TRBV29-1 to TRBJ1-1, with 7 bases lining up with TRBD1. Germline CDR1 reads SQVTM; CDR2 reads ANQGSEA. The CDR3 spans 11 residues. CDR3 sequence: CSVPEGAEAFF. CDR3 bases: TGCAGCGTACCCGAGGGGGCTGAGGCTTTCTTT.

This chain connects TRBV28 to TRBJ2-2; D possibly uses TRBD1 or TRBD2 (5 bases each). The length of the CDR3 is 12 residues. Trimming removed 9 bases from V and 6 bases from J, with 11 bases in between. Germline V CDR1 and CDR2: MDHEN, SYDVKM. CDR3 in DNA: TGTGCCAGTTATAGGGGAGCCGGGGAGCTGTTTTTT. Translating gives CASYRGAGELFF.

This chain links TRBV13 with TRBJ2-1; D is possibly TRBD2 (6 bases). The CDR3 contains 12 residues. CDR1 is PRHDT and CDR2 is FYEKMQ in the germline V gene (reference sequence). V was pared by 6 bases and J by 4 bases, with 7 bases between. CDR3: CASREGYNEQFF. As DNA, the CDR3 is TGTGCCAGCAGGGAGGGGTACAATGAGCAGTTCTTC.

The chain uses TRBV9 and TRBJ1-3, with D tentatively TRBD1 (6 bases). Trimming took off 1 base at V and 8 bases at J, with 19 bases between the two ends. Germline CDR1 reads SGDLS; CDR2 reads YYNGEE. The CDR3 spans 16 residues. CDR3 in DNA: TGTGCCAGCAGCGTAAACCCCAGAGGGGGAGAGGACACCATATATTTT. Translated: CASSVNPRGGEDTIYF.

The chain is built from TRBV18 and TRBJ2-1; D ambiguous. There are 13 residues in the CDR3. CDR1 is KGHSH and CDR2 is LQKENI in the germline V gene. Trimming removed 2 bases at V and 4 bases at J, with 6 bases between. CDR3 DNA: TGTGCCAGCTCACCAATGGGGTACAATGAGCAGTTCTTC. Protein: CASSPMGYNEQFF.

The chain links TRBV7-9 to TRBJ2-2; D tentatively reads TRBD1 or TRBD2 (5 bases each). This CDR3 is 15 amino acids long. V dropped 7 bases and J dropped 1 base, with 13 bases sitting between them. Germline V lookup: CDR1 SEHNR, CDR2 FQNEAQ (reference sequence). CDR3 residues: CASNRRGENTGELFF. For the CDR3, the DNA is TGTGCCAGCAACCGGAGAGGGGAGAACACCGGGGAGCTGTTTTTT.